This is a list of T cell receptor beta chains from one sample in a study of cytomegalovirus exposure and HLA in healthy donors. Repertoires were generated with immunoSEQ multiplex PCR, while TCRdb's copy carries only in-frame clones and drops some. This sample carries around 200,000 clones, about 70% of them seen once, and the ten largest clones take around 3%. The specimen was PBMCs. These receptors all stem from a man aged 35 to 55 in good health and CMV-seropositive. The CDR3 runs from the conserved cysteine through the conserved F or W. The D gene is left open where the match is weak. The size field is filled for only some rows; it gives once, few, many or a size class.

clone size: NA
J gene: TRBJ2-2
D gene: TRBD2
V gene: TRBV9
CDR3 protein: CASSATSGGATGELFF
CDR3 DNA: TGTGCCAGCAGCGCGACTAGCGGGGGGGCCACCGGGGAGCTGTTTTTT

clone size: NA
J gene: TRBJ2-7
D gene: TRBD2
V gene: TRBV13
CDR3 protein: CASRPRTSDYEQYF
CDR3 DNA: TGTGCCAGCAGACCAAGGACTAGCGACTACGAGCAGTACTTC

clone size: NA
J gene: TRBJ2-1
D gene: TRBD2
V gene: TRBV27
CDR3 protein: CASSLSGDLDEQFF
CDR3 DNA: TGTGCCAGCAGTTTGAGCGGGGACTTGGATGAGCAGTTCTTC

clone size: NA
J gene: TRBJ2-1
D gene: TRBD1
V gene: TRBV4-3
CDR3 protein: CASSPVSTGGDNEQFF
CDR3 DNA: TGCGCCAGCAGCCCGGTATCGACAGGGGGGGACAATGAGCAGTTCTTC

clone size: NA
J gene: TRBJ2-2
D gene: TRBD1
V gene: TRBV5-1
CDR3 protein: CASSDRTGRVGGELFF
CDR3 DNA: TGCGCCAGCAGCGACCGGACAGGGAGAGTTGGGGGGGAGCTGTTTTTT

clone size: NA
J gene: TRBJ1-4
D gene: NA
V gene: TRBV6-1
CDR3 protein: CAIVGGGGEKLFF
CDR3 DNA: TGTGCCATTGTGGGAGGGGGGGGTGAAAAACTGTTTTTT

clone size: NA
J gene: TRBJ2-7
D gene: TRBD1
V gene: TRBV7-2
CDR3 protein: CASSFKGAGYEQYF
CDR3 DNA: TGTGCCAGCAGCTTTAAGGGGGCGGGCTACGAGCAGTACTTC

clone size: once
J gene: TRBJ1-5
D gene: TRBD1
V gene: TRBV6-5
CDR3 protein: CASSLGQVNQPQHF
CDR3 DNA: TGTGCCAGCAGCCTCGGACAGGTGAACCAGCCCCAGCATTTT

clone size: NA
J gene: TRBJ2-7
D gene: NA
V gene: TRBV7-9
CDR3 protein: CASSFPGNEQYF
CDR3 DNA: TGTGCCAGCAGCTTCCCGGGGAACGAGCAGTACTTC

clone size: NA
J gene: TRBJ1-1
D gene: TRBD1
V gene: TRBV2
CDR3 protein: CASSGQGTPEAFF
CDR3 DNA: TGTGCCAGCAGTGGACAGGGGACCCCTGAAGCTTTCTTT

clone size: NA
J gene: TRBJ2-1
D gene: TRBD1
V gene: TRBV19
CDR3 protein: CASISDRGPYNEQFF
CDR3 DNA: TGTGCCAGTATCTCGGACAGGGGCCCCTACAATGAGCAGTTCTTC